This T cell receptor beta chain appears in the sequencing data of a study of B cell selection in AIRE deficiency (dated by TCRdb to about 2019). Broadly, across the study: A comparison of TCRbeta repertoires of sorted blood CD4+ conventional T cells and regulatory T cells was made between AIRE-deficient patients and healthy controls. The TCR-sequenced cohort comprised about five AIRE-deficient APECED patients and about five healthy control donors. The paper as a whole reports these results and caveats: In terms of TCRBV gene usage, CDR3 length and TCR diversity, Tconv and Treg cells from AIRE-deficient patients looked similar to Tconv and Treg cells from healthy donors. Shared Treg sequences had shorter CDR3s, reflecting a bias toward rearrangements with few non-templated nucleotide insertions. Around 33% of the Treg TCRbeta sequences shared among healthy donors were found in patient Tconv cells, which suggests that Treg-biased clones were diverted into the Tconv compartment. Sequencing covered only TCRbeta chains, and 36.6% of shared healthy-donor Treg sequences were also present in healthy Tconv, possibly due to differing TCRalpha chains. Of roughly 3,600 shared Treg TCRbeta sequences, 25% to 35% were shared only among healthy donors and 7.5% to 9.5% only among patients, suggesting less efficient Treg selection without AIRE.

At the junction V is shortened by 6 bases and J by 5 bases; bases outside the gene matches: 5. The CDR1 and CDR2 encoded by the germline V gene are MNHNS and SASEGT. Its CDR3 holds 13 amino acids, cysteine through phenylalanine. CDR3 DNA is the only sequence kept; it has 39 bases, read in frame from the first base. On this clone: This receptor's antigen is unknown. No base qualities exist here, and no much larger clone lies one base off it.

For sorting, regulatory T cells were defined as CD4+CD25hiCD127low/negative cells. Control samples came from healthy donors unrelated to the patients. Tconv and Treg cells for TCRbeta sequencing were sorted on a FACSAria flow cytometer. Sorted cells were collected in 5-ml round-bottom polystyrene tubes, and dry cell pellets were stored frozen at -80 degrees C prior to sequencing. The immunoSEQ platform was used to sequence the TCRbeta chains. On the study's bioinformatics: Pooled Treg repertoires yielded about 5.65x10^4 distinct TCRbeta sequences from patients and approximately 9.6x10^4 from healthy donors. Treg TCRbeta sequences found in two or more individuals were classed as public, and these public Treg TCRbeta sequences were then looked for in Tconv repertoires. Differences between groups were assessed by Mann-Whitney U tests with Bonferroni-Dunn correction in GraphPad Prism 7.03. TCRdb's version of the immuneACCESS table is confined to in-frame rearrangements and falls short of the full clone set. An unresolved V gene accounts for under half of the shortfall where checked; the remainder is of unknown origin. Clone size and V and J calls were adopted from that table, with D and trimming inferred from the DNA. The sample includes fewer than 25,000 clones, with around 90% observed a single time. Of the sample, 1.4% falls within the top ten clones.

Material: CD4+CD25+ Tregs sorted from PBMCs. The V gene is TRBV6-1 and the J gene is TRBJ2-7, with 9 bases in between that match TRBD1. This sequence originates from a human donor in good health. In nucleotides, the sequence is TGTGCCAGCAGAGGACAGGGGAAAAACGAGCAGTACTTC. It specifies CASRGQGKNEQYF.